These 20 T cell receptor beta chains were sequenced from one sample in a study of T-cell reconstitution after alpha-beta-depleted transplantation in children. It was with unique molecular identifiers that the TCRbeta library was prepared. One entry per CDR3 protein, called by TCRdb with MiXCR from the PCR reads. The profile shows about 250,000 distinct CDR3 sequences, more than 20% of them singletons. Sequencing used PBMCs, mostly from graft donor cells, obtained 360 days after TCRalphabeta/CD19-depleted stem cell transplant. The receptors shown here come from a female patient aged 2-9 years who had a stem cell transplant for congenital amegakaryocytic thrombocytopenia, so the T cells may come from the graft donor.

The chain recombines TRBV12-5 with TRBJ2-3, with 11 bases lining up with TRBD2. The CDR3 loop spans 17 amino acids. Germline values: CDR1 LGHNT, CDR2 FRNRAP. After removal of 2 bases from V and 2 bases from J, the junction contained 6 bases not matched to a gene. This chain's CDR3 is CASGLITSGGSTDTQYF. In nucleotides, the CDR3 is TGTGCTAGTGGTTTGATTACTAGCGGGGGCTCCACAGATACGCAGTATTTT.

V gene TRBV6-1 combines with J gene TRBJ1-2, with 8 bases identical to TRBD1. Germline CDR1 is MNHNS and CDR2 is SASEGT. The trim removed 6 bases at V and 8 bases at J, leaving 11 bases unmatched. The CDR3 spans 14 residues. The CDR3 DNA reads TGTGCCAGCAGGCAGGGGGCGAAAATTGAGGGCTACACCTTC. It codes for CASRQGAKIEGYTF.

The chain has TRBV20-1 and TRBJ2-7, with unresolved D. Germline CDR1 reads DFQATT; CDR2 reads SNEGSKA (reference sequence). The CDR3 has 14 residues. V was trimmed by 3 bases and J by 3 bases, leaving 15 bases between them. CDR3 nucleotides: TGCAGTGCTAGGCAACGCGACCGAATCTACGAGCAGTACTTC. Translation: CSARQRDRIYEQYF.

This clonotype was found a few times. The rearrangement uses TRBV20-1 and TRBJ2-3, with TRBD2 identical over 7 bases. Germline trimming cut 0 bases from V and 6 bases from J; bases unmatched to any gene: 6. CDR3 length equals 14 residues. CDR1 is DFQATT, CDR2 SNEGSKA, per germline (reference sequence). The CDR3 reads CSAREPAGWDTQYF. The CDR3, as DNA: TGCAGTGCTAGAGAGCCAGCGGGGTGGGATACGCAGTATTTT.

The table lists this clonotype with a few counts. The chain is built from TRBV3-1 and TRBJ2-7; 8 bases line up with TRBD1. Unmatched junction bases numbered 4, after V lost 3 bases and J lost 6 bases. The CDR3 runs 13 residues. Germline CDR1 and CDR2: LGHDT and YNNKEL (reference sequence). DNA for the CDR3: TGTGCCAGCAGCCAGACAGGGGTTCGCGAGCAGTACTTC. Protein: CASSQTGVREQYF.

The CDR3 region is CASTYRVAGETQYF. The CDR3 DNA follows: TGCGCCAGCACATACAGGGTCGCGGGTGAGACCCAGTACTTC. The V and J genes are TRBV5-1 and TRBJ2-5, with D perhaps TRBD1 (6 bases). The V and J ends lost 6 bases and 5 bases respectively, with 17 bases between them. The V gene's germline CDR1 is SGHRS and CDR2 YFSETQ. The CDR3 sequence is 14 residues long.

The gene calls are TRBV3-1 and TRBJ2-5, with D possibly TRBD1 on 5 matching bases. The CDR3 has 15 amino acids. V was shortened by 1 base and J by 1 base, with 10 bases between the two germline ends. Germline CDR1 and CDR2: LGHDT and YNNKEL (reference sequence). The CDR3 region is CASSQVYGAQETQYF. CDR3 DNA sequence: TGTGCCAGCAGCCAAGTCTATGGGGCCCAAGAGACCCAGTACTTC.

This clonotype came up a few times. The genes are TRBV29-1 and TRBJ2-1, with TRBD2 as a possible D gene (7 bases). Trimming took 8 bases from V and 7 from J, leaving 18 bases between them. CDR1 and CDR2 (germline): SQVTM, ANQGSEA. The CDR3 loop spans 13 amino acids. DNA of the CDR3: TGCAGCTCTAGCGGCAGGGGTGTAAATGAGCAGTTCTTC. Its protein is CSSSGRGVNEQFF.

This clonotype was seen at least ten times. V usage is TRBV20-1 and J usage is TRBJ2-1; tentative D call: TRBD1 (5 bases). Germline V gene sequence: CDR1 DFQATT, CDR2 SNEGSKA (reference sequence). Trimming took 4 bases from V and 7 from J, leaving 17 bases between them. The CDR3 sequence is 14 residues long. This chain's CDR3 is CSATGLQGRNEQFF. DNA for the CDR3: TGCAGTGCTACCGGGCTTCAGGGTCGGAATGAGCAGTTCTTC.

This clonotype was seen a handful of times. The chain employs TRBV5-5 and TRBJ1-2; D is uncertain. Per the germline V gene, CDR1 is SGHKS and CDR2 is YYEKEE (reference sequence). This CDR3 has 15 residues. Trimming took off 2 bases at V and 7 bases at J, with 18 bases between the two ends. This chain's CDR3 is CASSLIPRASPGYTF. CDR3 bases: TGTGCCAGCAGCTTAATTCCCCGGGCCTCTCCTGGCTACACCTTC.

As to this clonotype: A junction boundary mismatches the germline segment, possibly from a read error. This chain uses TRBV18 with TRBJ1-5; 7 nucleotides agree with TRBD1. The length of the CDR3 is 16 residues. The germline gives CDR1 KGHSH, CDR2 LQKENI. CDR3 protein: CDSSPAERTGGQPQHF. Written as DNA, the CDR3 is TGTGACAGCTCACCAGCAGAAAGGACAGGCGGACAGCCCCAGCATTTT.

The chain combines TRBV29-1 with TRBJ2-5; no reliable D call. This CDR3 spans 15 amino acids. Trimming cost V 4 bases and J 2 bases, with 17 bases left between them. The V gene's germline CDR1 is SQVTM and CDR2 ANQGSEA. In DNA, the CDR3 is TGCAGCGTTGTCCCCACAAACTATAAGCAAGAGACCCAGTACTTC. Its translation is CSVVPTNYKQETQYF.

The rearrangement uses TRBV10-3 and TRBJ1-2, with D possibly matching TRBD1 (5 bases). The CDR3 sequence is 13 residues long. Trimming removed 0 bases from V and 10 bases from J, with 12 bases in between. Germline V gene sequence: CDR1 ENHRY, CDR2 SYGVKD. The CDR3 loop reads CAISESSGEDYTF. CDR3 sequence (DNA): TGTGCCATCAGTGAGTCGTCGGGGGAAGACTACACCTTC.

CDR3 in amino acids: CASSPLAGGPTDTQYF. The CDR3 bases are TGCGCCAGCAGCCCGCTAGCGGGAGGGCCCACAGATACGCAGTATTTT. V usage is TRBV5-1 and J usage is TRBJ2-3; 12 positions match TRBD2. V was pared by 4 bases and J by 2 bases, with 5 bases of the junction left unmatched. The CDR3 consists of 16 residues. The germline V gene encodes CDR1 SGHRS and CDR2 YFSETQ.

This clonotype was seen a handful of times. V gene TRBV5-4 combines with J gene TRBJ2-1, with TRBD2 matching over 10 bases. The CDR3 covers 15 residues. Trimming at V came to 4 bases and at J to 5 bases, leaving 6 bases not matched to a gene. Germline assignment: CDR1 SGHNT and CDR2 YYREEE (reference sequence). CDR3 in amino acids: CASSPIAGGHNEQFF. DNA for the CDR3: TGTGCCAGCAGCCCTATAGCGGGGGGCCACAATGAGCAGTTCTTC. Full variable domain (remainder filled in from reference TRBV5-4 and TRBJ2-1): ETGVTQSPTHLIKTRGQQVTLRCSSQSGHNTVSWYQQALGQGPQFIFQYYREEENGRGNFPPRFSGLQFPNYSSELNVNALELDDSALYLCASSPIAGGHNEQFFGPGTRLTVL.

The chain recombines TRBV18 with TRBJ2-1; 10 bases agree with TRBD2. V shed 6 bases and J 15 bases; nucleotides not matched to a gene: 14. The V gene's germline CDR1 is KGHSH and CDR2 LQKENI. The CDR3 has 14 residues. The CDR3 DNA reads TGTGCCAGCTCGTCTAGCGCTAGCGGGAGTTTCCCGTTCTTC. Its protein is CASSSSASGSFPFF. Full variable domain (missing parts from reference TRBV18 and TRBJ2-1): NAGVMQNPRHLVRRRGQEARLRCSPMKGHSHVYWYRQLPEEGLKFMVYLQKENIIDESGMPKERFSAEFPKEGPSILRIQQVVRGDSAAYFCASSSSASGSFPFFGPGTRLTVL.

V is TRBV7-2 and J is TRBJ2-7; either TRBD1 or TRBD2 may supply D (5 bases each). The CDR3 totals 15 residues. The V and J ends lost 2 bases and 3 bases respectively, with 14 bases between them. Per the germline V gene, CDR1 is SGHTA and CDR2 is FQGNSA. The DNA of the CDR3 is TGTGCCAGCAGCTTACTCGAGGGGAGAGTCTACGAGCAGTACTTC. It is translated as CASSLLEGRVYEQYF.

The chain combines TRBV4-1 with TRBJ2-3; 8 bases are a match to TRBD2. Germline CDR1 MGHRA, CDR2 YSYEKL. Germline trimming cut 0 bases from V and 3 bases from J; bases unmatched to any gene: 8. The CDR3 has 17 amino acids. CDR3 in DNA: TGCGCCAGCAGCCAAGATTGGGGGGGACTAGGGACAGATACGCAGTATTTT. Its protein is CASSQDWGGLGTDTQYF.

DNA of the CDR3: TGCAGCGTTGATCGAAGGGTACTAGAAGCTTTCTTT. It is translated as CSVDRRVLEAFF. V gene TRBV29-1 combines with J gene TRBJ1-1, with D hard to call. V lost 3 bases, J lost 8 bases, and 13 bases lay in between. This CDR3 has 12 residues. The germline V gene encodes CDR1 SQVTM and CDR2 ANQGSEA.

This clonotype was counted ten times or more. The rearrangement joins TRBV27 to TRBJ2-7; maybe TRBD2 (6 bases). CDR1 and CDR2 (germline): MNHEY, SMNVEV (reference sequence). This CDR3 has 14 residues. With 6 bases removed from V and 5 bases from J, the gap between germline ends came to 17 bases. The CDR3 DNA sequence: TGTGCCAGCAGCGAAGCGGACCCTAGCGACGAGCAGTACTTC. This translates into CASSEADPSDEQYF.